This is a list of T cell receptor beta chains from one sample in a study of T cell changes during pregnancy in multiple sclerosis. Assay: immunoSEQ multiplex PCR; the TCRdb copy retains only in-frame clones and omits some. There are 60,000 to 95,000 clones in the sample; about nine tenths occur only once, and 0.43% lies in the top ten. This material consisted of CD4+ T cells from peripheral blood mononuclear cells, taken before pregnancy. These receptors were obtained from a female donor with multiple sclerosis, enrolled in a pregnancy study. Both conserved end residues are part of each CDR3. D genes are given only for firm matches. Size tells how often a clone was seen (once, few, many) or the class of an expanded clone, and some rows leave it out.

V gene,clone size,D gene,J gene,CDR3 protein,CDR3 DNA
TRBV28,-,-,TRBJ2-7,CASSLGQYGQYF,TGTGCCAGCAGTCTAGGACAGTACGGGCAGTACTTC
TRBV2,-,-,TRBJ1-6,CAIKGLGGGNSPLHF,TGTGCCATCAAGGGTCTCGGGGGGGGGAATTCACCCCTCCACTTT
TRBV7-6,-,TRBD1,TRBJ2-3,CATDRGRSSTDTQYF,TGTGCCACGGACAGGGGGAGATCTAGCACAGATACGCAGTATTTT
TRBV7-9,-,TRBD2,TRBJ2-5,CASSAPQRGPAETQYF,TGTGCCAGCAGCGCCCCCCAGCGGGGCCCCGCGGAGACCCAGTACTTC
TRBV5-1,-,-,TRBJ2-2,CASRSDIANTGELFF,TGCGCCAGCAGGTCGGACATAGCGAACACCGGGGAGCTGTTTTTT
TRBV7-3,-,-,TRBJ1-1,CASSLTFGGGNTEAFF,TGTGCCAGCAGCTTAACGTTCGGGGGTGGGAACACTGAAGCTTTCTTT
TRBV27,-,TRBD2,TRBJ2-2,CASGGRAFTGELFF,TGTGCCAGCGGTGGGAGGGCGTTCACCGGGGAGCTGTTTTTT
TRBV19,-,TRBD2,TRBJ2-1,CASQRDYSYNEQFF,TGTGCCTCCCAGCGGGACTACTCCTACAATGAGCAGTTCTTC
TRBV18,-,TRBD2,TRBJ2-3,CASSPIAGGRTDTQYF,TGTGCCAGCTCACCTATAGCGGGAGGAAGGACAGATACGCAGTATTTT
TRBV7-2,-,-,TRBJ2-5,CASSLVSETQYF,TGTGCCAGCAGCTTAGTGAGTGAGACCCAGTACTTC
TRBV7-2,-,TRBD2,TRBJ2-3,CASSTAGAGADTQYF,TGTGCCAGCAGTACAGCGGGAGCTGGCGCAGATACGCAGTATTTT
TRBV18,-,TRBD2,TRBJ2-1,CASSPGLAGEEQFF,TGTGCCAGCTCACCGGGACTAGCGGGAGAAGAGCAGTTCTTC
TRBV7-3,-,TRBD2,TRBJ2-3,CASSLRGGDTQYF,TGTGCCAGCAGCTTACGCGGGGGTGATACGCAGTATTTT
TRBV7-9,-,-,TRBJ1-2,CASSLGGTGLNANYGYTF,TGTGCCAGCAGCTTAGGAGGTACAGGGTTGAACGCTAACTATGGCTACACCTTC
TRBV7-2,-,-,TRBJ2-7,CASSLGRQSSYEQYF,TGTGCCAGCAGCTTAGGGAGACAGTCATCCTACGAGCAGTACTTC
TRBV5-1,once,-,TRBJ2-2,CASSPGMGAAGELFF,TGCGCCAGCAGCCCCGGTATGGGGGCTGCCGGGGAGCTGTTTTTT
TRBV14,-,TRBD2,TRBJ2-1,CASSGLAGAGNEQFF,TGTGCCAGCAGCGGACTAGCGGGAGCAGGAAATGAGCAGTTCTTC
TRBV7-2,-,-,TRBJ1-2,CASSLESTGNYGYTF,TGTGCCAGCAGCTTGGAGAGTACAGGGAACTATGGCTACACCTTC
TRBV9,-,TRBD2,TRBJ2-1,CASSVTASGHSYNEQFF,TGTGCCAGCAGCGTAACGGCTAGCGGCCACTCCTACAATGAGCAGTTCTTC
TRBV9,few,-,TRBJ1-3,CASSVESNAGNTIYF,TGTGCCAGCAGCGTCGAGAGCAATGCTGGAAACACCATATATTTT
TRBV9,-,TRBD1,TRBJ2-3,CASNERGQGDTQYF,TGTGCCAGCAACGAAAGGGGACAGGGAGATACGCAGTATTTT
TRBV11-2,-,-,TRBJ1-1,CASSPFVGFTEAFF,TGTGCCAGCAGCCCCTTCGTCGGGTTCACTGAAGCTTTCTTT
TRBV29-1,-,TRBD2,TRBJ2-7,CSVVFASRGSYEQYF,TGCAGCGTTGTTTTTGCGTCGCGCGGGAGTTACGAGCAGTACTTC
TRBV19,-,TRBD1,TRBJ1-1,CASSTQGAVTEAFF,TGTGCCAGTAGTACCCAGGGGGCGGTCACTGAAGCTTTCTTT
TRBV27,-,-,TRBJ2-6,CASAGQGVGSGANVLTF,TGTGCCAGCGCCGGTCAAGGGGTGGGATCTGGGGCCAACGTCCTGACTTTC
TRBV28,-,-,TRBJ2-2,CASSLRAMNTGELFF,TGTGCCAGCAGTTTGCGGGCGATGAACACCGGGGAGCTGTTTTTT
TRBV19,few,TRBD1,TRBJ2-7,CASRGIRTGALAEQYF,TGTGCCAGTAGAGGGATACGGACAGGAGCTTTAGCCGAGCAGTACTTC
TRBV30,-,-,TRBJ2-4,CAWMARENHIQYF,TGTGCCTGGATGGCTCGGGAGAATCACATTCAGTACTTC
TRBV19,-,TRBD1,TRBJ1-3,CASSKRTGSGNTIYF,TGTGCCAGTAGTAAAAGGACAGGTTCTGGAAACACCATATATTTT
TRBV7-2,once,TRBD2,TRBJ2-7,CASGPLAGGLYEQYF,TGTGCCAGCGGCCCCCTAGCGGGGGGCTTGTACGAGCAGTACTTC
TRBV5-4,-,TRBD2,TRBJ2-7,CASSHRGGRNEQYF,TGTGCCAGCAGCCACCGCGGGGGGCGGAACGAGCAGTACTTC
TRBV18,-,-,TRBJ2-7,CASSPSQSLEQYF,TGTGCCAGCTCACCATCCCAGTCCCTGGAGCAGTACTTC
TRBV30,-,-,TRBJ1-2,CAWSVHEGYGYTF,TGTGCCTGGAGTGTACATGAGGGATACGGCTACACCTTC
TRBV5-1,-,-,TRBJ2-1,CASTLVGASYNEQFF,TGCGCCAGCACCCTGGTGGGGGCCTCCTACAATGAGCAGTTCTTC
TRBV15,-,-,TRBJ2-1,CATSGGARGYNEQFF,TGTGCCACCAGCGGAGGGGCTAGGGGTTACAATGAGCAGTTCTTC
TRBV28,-,TRBD1,TRBJ1-1,CASRVTGVNTEAFF,TGTGCCAGCAGAGTGACAGGGGTGAACACTGAAGCTTTCTTT
TRBV10-3,-,-,TRBJ2-5,CATARLVRETQYF,TGTGCCACCGCCAGACTAGTTCGTGAGACCCAGTACTTC
TRBV18,-,-,TRBJ2-7,CASSLTSTRYEQYF,TGTGCCAGCTCTCTGACTAGTACCCGATACGAGCAGTACTTC